These 19 T cell receptor beta chains originate from one sample sequenced in a study of cytomegalovirus exposure and HLA in healthy donors. 60 Vbeta and 13 Jbeta primers were used in PCR. Assay used: immunoSEQ multiplex PCR; TCRdb lists only in-frame clones, some missing. The sample holds 120,000 to 150,000 clones; approximately 80% are singletons and the top ten take more than 4%. The sample was PBMCs. These receptors all stem from a middle-aged woman in good health and CMV-seropositive.

This clone was counted a few times. V and J are TRBV5-8 and TRBJ2-7; 8 bases agree with TRBD1. The J segment lost 3 bases and the V segment lost 1 base, leaving 3 bases of the junction unmatched. Germline V gene data show CDR1 as SGHTS and CDR2 as YDEGEE. The CDR3 length is 14 residues. The CDR3 spells CASSLYRGDYEQYF. The CDR3, as DNA: TGTGCCAGCAGCTTGTACAGGGGGGACTACGAGCAGTACTTC.

This chain links TRBV5-1 with TRBJ2-1; 12 bases line up with TRBD2. Losses at the gene ends were 4 bases for V and 4 bases for J; bases not matched to a gene: 3. There are 15 residues in the CDR3. Per germline, CDR1 SGHRS and CDR2 YFSETQ. The CDR3 bases are TGCGCCAGCAGCCCGGGACTAGCGGGTTACAATGAGCAGTTCTTC. Translation gives CASSPGLAGYNEQFF.

The chain couples TRBV7-8 to TRBJ2-7; TRBD1 aligns across 10 bases. The CDR3 consists of 15 residues. V gave up 5 bases and J gave up 2 bases; unmatched junction bases: 6. Germline assignment: CDR1 SGHVS and CDR2 FQNEAQ. The chain's CDR3 is CASSIGQGGAYEQYF. The CDR3 coding sequence is TGTGCCAGCAGCATAGGACAGGGGGGGGCCTACGAGCAGTACTTC.

The J gene is TRBJ2-3, the V gene TRBV7-2, with TRBD2 as a possible D gene (7 bases). This CDR3 has 15 amino acids. V lost 3 bases to trimming and J lost 5 bases, with 15 bases between them. In germline, CDR1 is SGHTA, CDR2 FQGNSA. The CDR3 protein is CASSFTGGQRDTQYF. CDR3 sequence (DNA): TGTGCCAGCAGCTTTACCGGGGGGCAGAGAGATACGCAGTATTTT.

The chain combines TRBV5-4 with TRBJ2-1; 10 nucleotides align to TRBD2. The trim removed 4 bases at V and 7 bases at J, leaving 8 bases unmatched. Germline V gene lookup returns CDR1 SGHNT and CDR2 YYREEE (reference sequence). This CDR3 has 15 residues. The chain's CDR3 is CASSLPPTSGNEQFF. Written as DNA, the CDR3 is TGTGCCAGCAGCCTTCCCCCGACTAGCGGGAATGAGCAGTTCTTC.

The chain uses TRBV18 and TRBJ2-7; 11 bases are shared with TRBD2. Looked up from germline, CDR1 is KGHSH and CDR2 is LQKENI. The CDR3 covers 15 residues. V lost 0 bases, J lost 6 bases, and 4 bases stayed unmatched. CDR3 DNA sequence: TGTGCCAGCTCACCACCGGGACTAGCGGCCCTCGAGCAGTACTTC. As protein: CASSPPGLAALEQYF.

The rearrangement links TRBV6-1 to TRBJ1-2, with 8 bases aligning to TRBD1. CDR1 and CDR2 from the germline V gene are MNHNS and SASEGT. The length of the CDR3 is 14 residues. Trimming removed 6 bases from V and 2 bases from J; junction bases left unmatched: 5. The CDR3 reads CASRATGANYGYTF. CDR3 sequence (DNA): TGTGCCAGCAGAGCGACAGGGGCCAACTATGGCTACACCTTC.

The genes are TRBV28 and TRBJ2-7; D perhaps matches TRBD2 (5 bases). This CDR3 region has 16 residues. Trimming stripped 6 bases from V and 2 bases from J, with 20 bases between. Germline assignment: CDR1 MDHEN and CDR2 SYDVKM. The CDR3 reads CASRPPGGTRAYEQYF. The CDR3 nucleotides read TGTGCCAGCAGGCCACCCGGAGGAACACGAGCCTACGAGCAGTACTTC.

This chain joins TRBV28 and TRBJ2-3; 11 bases match TRBD1. CDR3 length: 15 amino acids. J lost 4 bases, V lost 6 bases, and 6 bases had no gene match. Germline CDR1 and CDR2: MDHEN and SYDVKM. DNA of the CDR3: TGTGCCAGCAGAAAGGGGGGACAGGGGGCAGATACGCAGTATTTT. Protein sequence: CASRKGGQGADTQYF.

The genes are TRBV7-9 and TRBJ2-7; 8 bases align to TRBD2. The CDR3 extends over 18 amino acids. V was pared by 1 base and J by 0 bases, with 11 bases of the junction left unmatched. Germline V gives CDR1 SEHNR, CDR2 FQNEAQ (reference sequence). The DNA for the CDR3 is TGTGCCAGCAGCTTAGGGCTTTCCCCGCGGGGGGTCTCCTACGAGCAGTACTTC. It encodes CASSLGLSPRGVSYEQYF.

The chain recombines TRBV10-2 with TRBJ1-2; 7 nucleotides agree with TRBD1. The trim removed 10 bases at V and 5 bases at J, leaving 10 bases unmatched. The CDR3 contains 13 residues. Germline-derived CDR1 and CDR2 are WSHSY and SAAADI. The CDR3 sequence: CATYIDRAYGYTF. The CDR3 nucleotides read TGCGCCACCTACATCGACAGGGCATATGGCTACACCTTC.

The chain is built from TRBV5-4 and TRBJ1-1; possible D gene TRBD1, 6 bases. CDR1 is SGHNT and CDR2 is YYREEE in the germline V gene (reference sequence). V was trimmed by 6 bases and J by 0 bases, leaving 9 bases between them. The CDR3 length is 13 residues. The CDR3 DNA follows: TGTGCCAGCACCACAGGGATGAACACTGAAGCTTTCTTT. It encodes CASTTGMNTEAFF. Drawing the rest from reference TRBV5-4 and TRBJ1-1, the complete variable domain is ETGVTQSPTHLIKTRGQQVTLRCSSQSGHNTVSWYQQALGQGPQFIFQYYREEENGRGNFPPRFSGLQFPNYSSELNVNALELDDSALYLCASTTGMNTEAFFGQGTRLTVV.

The chain is built from TRBV2 and TRBJ1-3; D gene ambiguous. Germline loops: CDR1 SNHLY, CDR2 FYNNEI. Trimming shortened V by 2 bases and J by 4 bases, and 9 bases separated the two germline ends. The CDR3 is 14 amino acids. CDR3 in amino acids: CASSERGTGNTIYF. The CDR3 nucleotides read TGTGCCAGCAGTGAACGGGGTACGGGAAACACCATATATTTT.

This clone came up a few times. This chain joins TRBV4-1 and TRBJ1-3; D gene unclear. This CDR3 is 14 amino acids long. Per germline, CDR1 MGHRA and CDR2 YSYEKL. Trimming took 5 bases from V and 0 from J, leaving 8 bases between them. DNA of the CDR3: TGCGCCAGCAGCAAAAGCCCCTCTGGAAACACCATATATTTT. It codes for CASSKSPSGNTIYF.

The rearrangement uses TRBV6-4 and TRBJ1-1, with 7 bases matching TRBD1. CDR3 size: 13 residues. V gave up 8 bases and J gave up 3 bases; unmatched junction bases: 6. Germline V gene sequence: CDR1 MRHNA, CDR2 SNTAGT. The CDR3 DNA follows: TGTGCCAGCCCCGGGACAGTTTACACTGAAGCTTTCTTT. Encoded protein: CASPGTVYTEAFF.

The table lists this clone with a few counts. The V call is TRBV4-1, the J call TRBJ1-1; D is undetermined. Trimming left V 5 bases short and J 7 bases short, with 11 bases between. There are 12 residues in the CDR3. From germline, CDR1 is MGHRA and CDR2 YSYEKL. CDR3 nucleotides: TGCGCCAGCAGCAACCTCGGGATTGAAGCTTTCTTT. This sequence encodes CASSNLGIEAFF.

The gene calls are TRBV5-6 and TRBJ2-5, with TRBD2 as a possible D gene (6 bases). The DNA end is more similar to TRBJ2-7, so the J call may be wrong. Germline V gene lookup returns CDR1 SGHDT and CDR2 YYEEEE. The CDR3 is 15 amino acids. The CDR3 is CASSSEGQSSYEQYF. The DNA of the CDR3 is TGTGCCAGCAGCTCGGAGGGGCAGAGCTCCTACGAGCAGTACTTC.

The chain combines TRBV6-5 with TRBJ1-3; no reliable D call. V lost 2 bases and J 0 bases, leaving 8 bases between the germline ends. The CDR3 is 15 residues long. Per the germline V gene, CDR1 is MNHEY and CDR2 is SVGAGI. CDR3 amino acids: CASSYDWSSGNTIYF. As DNA, the CDR3 is TGTGCCAGCAGTTACGACTGGAGCTCTGGAAACACCATATATTTT.

V gene TRBV5-1 combines with J gene TRBJ2-2, with 10 bases aligning to TRBD2. CDR1 SGHRS and CDR2 YFSETQ come from the germline V gene. This CDR3 comprises 17 residues. J was trimmed by 1 base and V by 0 bases; bases with no gene match: 3. This chain's CDR3 is CASSLEPSGRNTGELFF. The CDR3 DNA is TGCGCCAGCAGCTTGGAGCCTAGCGGGAGGAACACCGGGGAGCTGTTTTTT.